The subject of this entry is one TCR beta chain. This entry belongs to a study of blood T cell repertoires in COVID-19. The V gene's germline CDR1 is LNHDA and CDR2 SQIVND (reference sequence). Trimming took off 4 bases at V and 5 bases at J, with 12 bases between the two ends. The CDR3 loop spans 13 amino acids. The table came from immunoSEQ multiplex PCR; TCRdb's copy has only in-frame clones and leaves some out. This sample has under 150,000 clones, with 85% found just once. This TCR came from a woman in her thirties or forties who had recovered from COVID-19. Sequenced input: PBMCs or T cells enriched from blood (not recorded which). This rearrangement joins TRBV19 to TRBJ2-7; a weak D match, TRBD2 (5 bases). CDR3 amino acids: CASSSSEADEQYF. CDR3 DNA sequence: TGTGCCAGTAGTAGCTCGGAGGCGGACGAGCAGTACTTC.